The rows below give T cell receptor beta chains drawn from one sample of a study of shared clonotypes between healthy human individuals. This table comes from immunoSEQ multiplex PCR, and its TCRdb copy is limited to in-frame clones, with some not included. Altogether about 1.1 million clones are present, more than 75% being singletons, with the ten largest covering 0.5% to 0.6%. Source material: memory CD4+ T cells from PBMCs. The receptors were gathered from a man between 18 and 29 years old in good health. Some clones in this sample may be carry-over from other donors' samples. The CDR3 runs from the conserved cysteine through the conserved F or W. A D gene is named only where the DNA matches it firmly. Clone sizes are given selectively: once, few, many, or a class where the clone is expanded.

v_gene	j_gene	abundance	d_gene	CDR3aa	CDR3nt
TRBV7-8	TRBJ2-7	-	TRBD2	CASSIRLAGTYEQYF	TGTGCCAGCAGCATCCGACTAGCGGGGACGTACGAGCAGTACTTC
TRBV4-2	TRBJ2-3	-	TRBD2	CASSALRTSGRDGDTQYF	TGTGCCAGCAGCGCACTTCGGACTAGCGGGAGGGACGGAGATACGCAGTATTTT
TRBV10-3	TRBJ1-4	-	-	CAISTGANPLEKLFF	TGTGCCATCAGTACGGGAGCTAACCCCCTTGAAAAACTGTTTTTT
TRBV6-5	TRBJ1-2	-	-	CASSYQGDYGYTF	TGTGCCAGCAGTTACCAGGGAGACTATGGCTACACCTTC
TRBV7-9	TRBJ2-7	many	TRBD2	CASSFMTSGSYEQYF	TGTGCCAGCAGCTTTATGACTAGCGGGAGTTACGAGCAGTACTTC
TRBV18	TRBJ1-6	-	-	CASSPGTGATLHF	TGTGCCAGCTCACCCGGGACCGGGGCCACCCTCCACTTT
TRBV4-3	TRBJ2-7	-	-	CASSQGVGDPYEQYF	TGCGCCAGCAGCCAGGGGGTGGGAGACCCCTACGAGCAGTACTTC
TRBV19	TRBJ1-1	-	-	CASSIGGRAVEAFF	TGTGCCAGTAGTATCGGGGGAAGGGCCGTAGAGGCTTTCTTT
TRBV2	TRBJ2-7	-	-	CASSPNYEQYF	TGTGCCAGCAGTCCTAATTACGAGCAGTACTTC
TRBV21-1	TRBJ1-5	-	-	CASSKIHYRAGDNQPQHF	TGTGCCAGCAGCAAAATCCACTACAGGGCCGGTGACAATCAGCCCCAGCATTTT
TRBV28	TRBJ1-5	-	-	CASSEGLIQPQHF	TGTGCCAGCAGTGAGGGACTGATTCAGCCCCAGCATTTT
TRBV5-5	TRBJ1-1	-	-	CASSRGFMNTEAFF	TGTGCCAGCAGCCGGGGTTTCATGAACACTGAAGCTTTCTTT
TRBV9	TRBJ2-5	-	-	CASSVAGVGETQYF	TGTGCCAGCAGCGTAGCGGGGGTGGGGGAGACCCAGTACTTC
TRBV30	TRBJ2-1	-	-	CAWSFILPEQFF	TGTGCCTGGAGCTTTATCCTACCTGAGCAGTTCTTC
TRBV18	TRBJ2-3	-	TRBD2	CASSPPRLAGTDTQYF	TGTGCCAGCTCACCACCGAGGCTAGCGGGAACAGATACGCAGTATTTT
TRBV28	TRBJ1-2	few	TRBD1	CASSLTGTGGRYGYTF	TGTGCCAGCAGCTTAACCGGGACAGGGGGCCGTTATGGCTACACCTTC
TRBV7-8	TRBJ2-3	-	TRBD2	CASSFPGLGGTDTQYF	TGTGCCAGCAGCTTCCCGGGACTAGGAGGCACAGATACGCAGTATTTT
TRBV7-2	TRBJ1-1	-	-	CASSLRGMNTEAFF	TGTGCCAGCAGCTTACGCGGAATGAACACTGAAGCTTTCTTT
TRBV11-2	TRBJ1-5	-	-	CASSSPGLNQPQHF	TGTGCCAGCAGCTCCCCTGGCTTGAATCAGCCCCAGCATTTT
TRBV7-3	TRBJ2-3	-	-	CASRLTLARPDTQYF	TGTGCCAGCAGACTAACCTTAGCGCGGCCAGATACGCAGTATTTT
TRBV10-2	TRBJ2-5	once	TRBD2	CASSESLPSGRETQYF	TGCGCCAGCAGTGAGTCTCTCCCTAGCGGGAGGGAGACCCAGTACTTC
TRBV6-1	TRBJ1-1	-	-	CASSEHGGIEAFF	TGTGCCAGCAGTGAACACGGGGGCATTGAAGCTTTCTTT
TRBV7-2	TRBJ2-2	-	-	CASSLAGVVAANTGELFF	TGTGCCAGCAGCTTAGCGGGGGTGGTAGCGGCGAACACCGGGGAGCTGTTTTTT
TRBV5-1	TRBJ2-5	-	-	CASSFQAQQETQYF	TGCGCCAGCAGCTTTCAGGCGCAGCAAGAGACCCAGTACTTC
TRBV29-1	TRBJ2-1	-	TRBD2	CSPGAGGNNEQFF	TGCTCACCTGGGGCGGGAGGGAACAATGAGCAGTTCTTC
TRBV18	TRBJ2-5	-	-	CASSEDKAQYF	TGTGCCAGCTCAGAGGACAAGGCCCAGTACTTC
TRBV7-2	TRBJ2-1	-	-	CASSRDFEDEQFF	TGTGCCAGCAGCCGGGACTTTGAGGATGAGCAGTTCTTC
TRBV4-3	TRBJ1-5	-	-	CASSLLVGDQPQHF	TGCGCCAGCAGCCTTTTAGTAGGGGATCAGCCCCAGCATTTT
TRBV9	TRBJ2-1	-	-	CASSVDGGSSYNEQFF	TGTGCCAGCAGCGTAGATGGGGGGAGCTCCTACAATGAGCAGTTCTTC
TRBV6-1	TRBJ1-2	-	-	CATSAAGTNYGYTF	TGTGCCACCTCCGCGGCAGGGACTAACTATGGCTACACCTTC
TRBV5-1	TRBJ2-2	-	TRBD2	CASSWGLAGAGELFF	TGCGCCAGCAGCTGGGGACTAGCGGGAGCCGGGGAGCTGTTTTTT
TRBV27	TRBJ2-6	-	-	CASSLSWAAGANVLTF	TGTGCCAGCAGTTTATCGTGGGCAGCTGGGGCCAACGTCCTGACTTTC
TRBV5-4	TRBJ1-4	-	TRBD1	CASSTGTDNEKLFF	TGTGCCAGCAGCACAGGGACAGATAATGAAAAACTGTTTTTT
TRBV5-8	TRBJ2-7	-	-	CASSLMGGGFF	TGTGCCAGCAGTCTGATGGGGGGCGGTTTCTTC
TRBV19	TRBJ2-3	-	-	CASSRGRATSTDTQYF	TGTGCCAGTAGTAGAGGAAGGGCGACTAGCACAGATACGCAGTATTTT
TRBV4-2	TRBJ1-2	-	TRBD1	CASSLDRGIYGYTF	TGTGCCAGCAGCCTGGACAGGGGTATCTATGGCTACACCTTC
TRBV28	TRBJ1-5	few	-	CASSTPYSNQPQHF	TGTGCCAGCAGCACCCCTTATAGCAATCAGCCCCAGCATTTT
TRBV30	TRBJ1-1	few	TRBD1	CAWGTGATEAFF	TGTGCCTGGGGGACAGGGGCTACTGAAGCTTTCTTT
TRBV28	TRBJ2-1	-	TRBD1	CASRGTAFNEQFF	TGTGCCAGCAGGGGGACAGCCTTCAATGAGCAGTTCTTC
TRBV15	TRBJ2-6	-	-	CATSSDTGANVLTF	TGTGCCACCAGCAGCGATACTGGGGCCAACGTCCTGACTTTC
TRBV27	TRBJ2-1	-	TRBD2	CASSPYLLAGGVEQFF	TGTGCCAGCAGTCCCTACCTTCTAGCGGGAGGGGTTGAGCAGTTCTTC
TRBV25-1	TRBJ1-6	-	-	CASSEATPYNSPLHF	TGTGCCAGCAGTGAGGCGACACCCTATAATTCACCCCTCCACTTT
TRBV30	TRBJ1-2	many	-	CAWTPGSSNGYTF	TGTGCCTGGACCCCGGGCTCCAGTAATGGCTACACCTTC
TRBV14	TRBJ2-7	-	TRBD2	CASSLTSGRAYEQYF	TGTGCCAGCAGCCTCACTAGCGGGAGGGCCTACGAGCAGTACTTC
TRBV7-9	TRBJ1-2	-	-	CASSLIGTGSSYTF	TGTGCCAGCAGCTTAATAGGGACCGGTTCAAGCTACACCTTC
TRBV6-6	TRBJ1-5	-	-	CVTHHLEYQPQHF	TGTGTTACCCATCACTTGGAGTATCAGCCCCAGCATTTT
TRBV18	TRBJ2-1	-	-	CASLLHLSNNEQFF	TGTGCCAGTCTCCTCCATCTAAGCAACAATGAGCAGTTCTTC
TRBV28	TRBJ2-4	-	-	CASVSSSVAKNIQYF	TGTGCCAGCGTTTCATCTAGTGTAGCCAAAAACATTCAGTACTTC
TRBV7-9	TRBJ1-3	-	-	CASSRPVSSGNTIYF	TGTGCCAGCAGCCGTCCCGTAAGCTCTGGAAACACCATATATTTT
TRBV7-2	TRBJ2-1	-	-	CASSLMEGGYNEQFF	TGTGCCAGCAGCTTAATGGAGGGGGGCTACAATGAGCAGTTCTTC
TRBV18	TRBJ2-1	-	TRBD2	CASLAGGTYNEQFF	TGTGCCAGCTTAGCGGGAGGGACCTACAATGAGCAGTTCTTC
TRBV2	TRBJ1-1	-	-	CASSERLVWNTEAFF	TGTGCCAGCAGTGAAAGACTAGTATGGAACACTGAAGCTTTCTTT
TRBV28	TRBJ2-7	-	-	CASRTTGKTYEQYF	TGTGCCAGCAGAACGACAGGAAAGACCTACGAGCAGTACTTC